This record looks at one T cell receptor (beta chain) sequence and its context. Its antigen is not identified. This entry belongs to a study of blood T cells in healthy people across ages. Study-wide points: Diversity estimates from one million T cells were considered underestimates.

Staff drew roughly 10 milliliters of peripheral blood from each donor. Isolated per sample were at least 6 million PBMCs. The CDR3 length is 14 residues. Germline V gene data show CDR1 as LGHNA and CDR2 as YNFKEQ. The ends lost 0 bases at V and 7 bases at J; junction bases unmatched: 4. PCR was performed a second time for about 6 to 12 cycles using a sample-barcoded 5' primer and a J-beta primer mix. Template switching added a 12-random-nucleotide identifier to every cDNA molecule. Using its own MiXCR run on the 5' RACE reads, TCRdb lists one record per CDR3 protein. The sample consists of some 1,800,000 distinct CDR3 sequences, around 40% of them appearing once.

V and J are TRBV4-2 and TRBJ2-7; 9 bases fit TRBD1. The clonotype originates from a human donor in good health. The sequenced sample consisted of blood. CDR3 in amino acids: CASSQDGTGLEQYF. CDR3 DNA sequence: TGTGCCAGCAGCCAAGATGGGACAGGGCTTGAGCAGTACTTC.